These 10 T cell receptor beta chains came from one sample sequenced in a study of T cell repertoires in cytomegalovirus infection. Each CDR3 protein is one row after TCRdb ran MiXCR on the reads. The sample consists of 400,000 or so distinct CDR3 sequences, roughly 18% of them appearing once. Material for sequencing was PBMCs. Source of these receptors: a human donor in good health (CMV status not recorded). Some clones in this sample may be carry-over from other donors' samples.

Many counts were recorded for this clonotype. This rearrangement joins TRBV7-2 to TRBJ2-1; no reliable D call. This CDR3 region has 15 residues. The V gene's germline CDR1 is SGHTA and CDR2 FQGNSA. V lost 4 bases, J lost 0 bases, and 10 bases lay in between. This chain's CDR3 is CASSYTSSSYNEQFF. CDR3 nucleotides: TGTGCCAGCAGCTACACTTCGAGCTCCTACAATGAGCAGTTCTTC.

Turning to this clonotype: Being one base from a much bigger clone, this may be a read error. The CDR3 loop is CASSLRGLAPAGGEPFF. CDR3 sequence (DNA): TGTGCCAGCAGCTTACGGGGGCTAGCCCCTGCAGGTGGGGAGCCGTTTTTT. The chain couples TRBV5-5 to TRBJ2-2; either TRBD1 or TRBD2 may fit D (6 bases each). Germline V lookup: CDR1 SGHKS, CDR2 YYEKEE (reference sequence). The CDR3 contains 17 residues. The entire variable domain, with the rest obtained from reference TRBV5-5 and TRBJ2-2, is as follows: DAGVTQSPTHLIKTRGQQVTLRCSPISGHKSVSWYQQVLGQGPQFIFQYYEKEERGRGNFPDRFSARQFPNYSSELNVNALLLGDSALYLCASSLRGLAPAGGEPFFGEGSRLTVL.

This clonotype was observed many times. The chain couples TRBV7-8 to TRBJ1-4; D is perhaps TRBD1 (5 bases). The CDR3 is 18 residues long. Trimming took 0 bases from V and 3 from J, leaving 17 bases between them. CDR1 and CDR2 from the germline V gene are SGHVS and FQNEAQ. CDR3 nucleotides: TGTGCCAGCAGCTTAGCGCGGGGCCCCCAGAGGGCTAATGAAAAACTGTTTTTT. Translation gives CASSLARGPQRANEKLFF.

This clonotype was found many times. The rearrangement uses TRBV7-9 and TRBJ2-1; D not resolved. Trimming took off 5 bases at V and 7 bases at J, with 12 bases between the two ends. Germline V gene sequence: CDR1 SEHNR, CDR2 FQNEAQ (reference sequence). This CDR3 is built from 13 residues. CDR3 DNA sequence: TGTGCCAGCAGCCAAGCGATTCCAAATGAGCAGTTCTTC. Translating it yields CASSQAIPNEQFF.

The chain recombines TRBV7-2 with TRBJ1-4; tentative D call: TRBD1 (5 bases). V gave up 5 bases and J gave up 5 bases, with 15 bases separating them. The CDR3 is 15 residues long. The germline gives CDR1 SGHTA, CDR2 FQGNSA. CDR3 bases: TGTGCCAGCAGCCCCCAGGGTTTGGGGAATGAAAAACTGTTTTTT. This sequence encodes CASSPQGLGNEKLFF.

This clonotype was seen many times. The CDR3 coding sequence is TGTGCCAGCAGCTTATGGGGCACTGAAGCTTTCTTT. This sequence encodes CASSLWGTEAFF. This chain links TRBV7-2 with TRBJ1-1; D not certain. Germline V gives CDR1 SGHTA, CDR2 FQGNSA. The CDR3 length is 12 residues. The V and J ends lost 2 bases and 4 bases respectively, with 5 bases between them.

The table lists this clonotype with many counts. J is TRBJ2-5 and V is TRBV7-2; 11 bases map to TRBD1. V lost 6 bases and J lost 4; bases outside the gene matches: 4. The germline CDR1 and CDR2 sequences are SGHTA and FQGNSA. The CDR3 is made up of 14 amino acids. CDR3 coding DNA: TGTGCCAGCAGTACGGGACAGGGGGGAGAGACCCAGTACTTC. Amino acids: CASSTGQGGETQYF.

In its sample, this clonotype was seen many times. The chain carries TRBV6-1 and TRBJ1-2; possible D gene TRBD1, 5 bases. This CDR3 comprises 13 residues. Germline V gene data show CDR1 as MNHNS and CDR2 as SASEGT. V dropped 1 base and J dropped 5 bases, with 8 bases sitting between them. CDR3 DNA sequence: TGTGCCAGCAGTGAAGGACAGTATTATGGCTACACCTTC. It codes for CASSEGQYYGYTF.

In this sample, this clonotype turned up a few times. The chain is built from TRBV20-1 and TRBJ2-5; D possibly corresponds to TRBD2 (6 bases). The V gene lost 3 bases and the J gene lost 5 bases, with 13 bases spanning the gap. CDR1 and CDR2 (germline): DFQATT, SNEGSKA (reference sequence). This CDR3 spans 13 amino acids. For the CDR3, the DNA is TGCAGTGCTAGTCGTCCGGGAGAGGAGACCCAGTACTTC. Translated, it gives CSASRPGEETQYF.

The chain uses TRBV6-6 and TRBJ2-1; TRBD1 aligns across 10 bases. This CDR3 comprises 15 residues. V was pared by 4 bases and J by 6 bases, with 6 bases of the junction left unmatched. Germline CDR1 is MNHNY and CDR2 is SVGAGI (reference sequence). The CDR3: CASSFGTGDLNEQFF. CDR3 DNA: TGTGCCAGCAGTTTCGGGACAGGGGATCTCAATGAGCAGTTCTTC.